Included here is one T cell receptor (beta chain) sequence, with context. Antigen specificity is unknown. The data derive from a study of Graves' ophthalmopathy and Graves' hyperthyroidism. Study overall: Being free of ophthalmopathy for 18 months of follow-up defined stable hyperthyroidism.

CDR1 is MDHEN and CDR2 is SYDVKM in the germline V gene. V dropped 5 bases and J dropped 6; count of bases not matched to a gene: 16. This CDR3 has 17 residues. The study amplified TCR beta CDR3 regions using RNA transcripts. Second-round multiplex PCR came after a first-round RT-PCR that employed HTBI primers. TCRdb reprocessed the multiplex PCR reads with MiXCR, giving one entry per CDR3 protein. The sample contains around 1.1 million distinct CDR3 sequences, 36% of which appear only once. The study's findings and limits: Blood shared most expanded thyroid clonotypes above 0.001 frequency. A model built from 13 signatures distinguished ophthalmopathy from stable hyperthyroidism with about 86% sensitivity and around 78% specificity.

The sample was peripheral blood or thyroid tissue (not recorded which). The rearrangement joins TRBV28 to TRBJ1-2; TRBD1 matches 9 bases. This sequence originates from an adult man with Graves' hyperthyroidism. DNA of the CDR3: TGTGCCAGCAGTGTCCGGGACAGGGAGTTGGGTGAGGATGGCTACACCTTC. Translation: CASSVRDRELGEDGYTF.